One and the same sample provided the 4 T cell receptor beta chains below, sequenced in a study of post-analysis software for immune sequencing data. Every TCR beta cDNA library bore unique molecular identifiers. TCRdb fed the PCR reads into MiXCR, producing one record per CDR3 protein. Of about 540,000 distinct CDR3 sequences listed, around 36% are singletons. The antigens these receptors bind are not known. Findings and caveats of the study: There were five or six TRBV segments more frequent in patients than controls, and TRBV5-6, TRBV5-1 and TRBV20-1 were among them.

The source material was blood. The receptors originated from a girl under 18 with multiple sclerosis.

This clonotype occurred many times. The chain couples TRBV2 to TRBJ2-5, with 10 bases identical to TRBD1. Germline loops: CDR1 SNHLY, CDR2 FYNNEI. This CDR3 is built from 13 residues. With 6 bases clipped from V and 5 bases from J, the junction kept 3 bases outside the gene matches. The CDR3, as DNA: TGTGCCAGCAGCCGGGACAGGGGCGAGACCCAGTACTTC. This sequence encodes CASSRDRGETQYF.

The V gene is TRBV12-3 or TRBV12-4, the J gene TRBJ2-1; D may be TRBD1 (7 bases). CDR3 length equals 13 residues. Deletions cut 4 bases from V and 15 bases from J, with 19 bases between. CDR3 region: CASSSDQGGRPFF. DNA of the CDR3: TGTGCCAGCAGTTCCGACCAGGGGGGTCGGCCGTTCTTC.

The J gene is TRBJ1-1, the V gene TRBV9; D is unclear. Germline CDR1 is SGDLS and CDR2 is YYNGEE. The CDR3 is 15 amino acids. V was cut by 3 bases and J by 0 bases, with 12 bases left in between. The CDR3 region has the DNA TGTGCCAGCAGCGCAGGAGACGACTTGAACACTGAAGCTTTCTTT. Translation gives CASSAGDDLNTEAFF.

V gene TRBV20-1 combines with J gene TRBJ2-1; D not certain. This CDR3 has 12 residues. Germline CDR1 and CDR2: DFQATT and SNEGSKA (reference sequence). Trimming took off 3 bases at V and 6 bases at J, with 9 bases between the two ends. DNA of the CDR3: TGCAGTGCTAGTGACCGTCCCAATGAGCAGTTCTTC. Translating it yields CSASDRPNEQFF.